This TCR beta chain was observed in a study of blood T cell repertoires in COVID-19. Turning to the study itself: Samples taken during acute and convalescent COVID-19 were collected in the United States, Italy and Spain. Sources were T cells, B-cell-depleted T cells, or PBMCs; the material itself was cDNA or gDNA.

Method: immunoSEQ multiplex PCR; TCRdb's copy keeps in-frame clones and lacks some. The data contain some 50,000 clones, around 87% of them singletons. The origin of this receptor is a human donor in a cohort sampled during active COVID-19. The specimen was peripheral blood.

The CDR3 is CATSSSVVPDTQYF. The CDR3 nucleotides are TGTGCCACCAGTTCTAGCGTCGTCCCAGATACGCAGTATTTT. This chain links TRBV15 with TRBJ2-3; tentative D call: TRBD2 (6 bases). The CDR3 extends over 14 amino acids. The germline CDR1 and CDR2 sequences are LNHNV and YYDKDF (reference sequence). Deletions cut 6 bases from V and 4 bases from J, with 14 bases between.